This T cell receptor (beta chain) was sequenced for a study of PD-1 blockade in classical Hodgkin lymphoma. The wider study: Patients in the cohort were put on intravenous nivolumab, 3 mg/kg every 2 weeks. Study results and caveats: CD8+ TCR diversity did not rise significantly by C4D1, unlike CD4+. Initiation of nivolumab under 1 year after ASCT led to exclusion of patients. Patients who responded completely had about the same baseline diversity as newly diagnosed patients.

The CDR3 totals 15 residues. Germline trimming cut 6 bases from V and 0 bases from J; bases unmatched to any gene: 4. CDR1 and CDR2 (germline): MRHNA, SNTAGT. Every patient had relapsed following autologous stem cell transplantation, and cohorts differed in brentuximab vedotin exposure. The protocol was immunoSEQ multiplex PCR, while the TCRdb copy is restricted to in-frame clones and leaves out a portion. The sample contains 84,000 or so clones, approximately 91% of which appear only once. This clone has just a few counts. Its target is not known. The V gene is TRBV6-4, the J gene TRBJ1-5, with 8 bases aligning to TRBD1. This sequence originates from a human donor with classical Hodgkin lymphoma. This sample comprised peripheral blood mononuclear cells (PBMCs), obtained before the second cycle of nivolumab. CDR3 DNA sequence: TGTGCCAGCAGCTCGACAGGGGATAGCAATCAGCCCCAGCATTTT. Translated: CASSSTGDSNQPQHF.